One sample yielded the 18 T cell receptor beta chains listed below, sequenced in a study of shared clonotypes between healthy human individuals. Using immunoSEQ multiplex PCR, the repertoire was profiled, and TCRdb retains in-frame clones only, with some absent. The table includes millions of clones, roughly nine tenths detected once. The specimen sequenced was naive CD4+ T cells sorted from blood. Subset: CD45RA+ positively selected. Receptor source: a man younger than 35 in good health.

The chain couples TRBV28 to TRBJ2-7; D remains ambiguous. V was shortened by 4 bases and J by 6 bases, with 10 bases between the two germline ends. Germline V CDR1 and CDR2: MDHEN, SYDVKM. The CDR3 is 12 residues long. The CDR3 loop reads CASSSGWREQYF. CDR3 nucleotide sequence: TGTGCCAGCAGTTCCGGGTGGCGCGAGCAGTACTTC.

This clone showed up just a few times. The V gene is TRBV6-1, the J gene TRBJ1-3; perhaps TRBD1 as D (5 bases). The CDR3 consists of 15 residues. The V end was cut by 7 bases, the J end by 2 bases, with 15 bases between. Germline assignment: CDR1 MNHNS and CDR2 SASEGT. This CDR3 reads CASIGRDFAGNTIYF. The CDR3 nucleotides are TGTGCCAGCATTGGCAGGGATTTTGCTGGAAACACCATATATTTT.

This chain joins TRBV5-4 and TRBJ2-3; 7 nucleotides agree with TRBD2. The CDR3 contains 16 residues. V lost 1 base, J lost 3 bases, and 8 bases stayed unmatched. Germline V gene sequence: CDR1 SGHNT, CDR2 YYREEE (reference sequence). The CDR3 spells CASSLMGTITTDTQYF. The CDR3 region has the DNA TGTGCCAGCAGCTTGATGGGGACTATAACTACAGATACGCAGTATTTT.

In regard to this clone: With a much larger clone just one base away, this may be a read error. The same CDR3 arises from other DNA sequences in this sample as well. The rearrangement uses TRBV11-2 and TRBJ2-7, with 7 positions matching TRBD1. Germline assignment: CDR1 SGHAT and CDR2 FQNNGV. This CDR3 region has 12 residues. J gave up 3 bases and V 5 bases, and 1 base lay outside the gene matches. The CDR3 DNA reads TGTGCCAGCAGCCGGGACAGCTACGAGCAGTACTTC. Its translation is CASSRDSYEQYF.

The gene calls are TRBV19 and TRBJ2-3, with TRBD1 identical over 8 bases. V gave up 7 bases and J gave up 1 base; unmatched junction bases: 7. The CDR3 spans 15 residues. Looked up from germline, CDR1 is LNHDA and CDR2 is SQIVND (reference sequence). The CDR3 here is CASTSTGVGTDTQYF. The CDR3, as DNA: TGTGCCAGTACCTCGACAGGGGTCGGCACAGATACGCAGTATTTT.

The chain uses TRBV30 and TRBJ1-1, with 8 bases aligning to TRBD1. Trimming took 1 base from V and 5 from J; bases not matched to a gene: 9. This CDR3 is 15 amino acids long. Per germline, CDR1 GTSNPN and CDR2 SVGIG (reference sequence). The CDR3: CAWSDRTGRVTEAFF. The DNA of the CDR3 is TGTGCCTGGAGTGACCGGACAGGGAGAGTAACTGAAGCTTTCTTT.

The rearrangement uses TRBV28 and TRBJ2-7, with TRBD2 identical over 8 bases. Germline CDR1 is MDHEN and CDR2 is SYDVKM. Trimming removed 1 base from V and 5 bases from J; junction bases left unmatched: 13. CDR3 length: 17 amino acids. In DNA form, the CDR3 reads TGTGCCAGCAGTTTATTTAGCGGGGTGGCGAGAAACCACGAGCAGTACTTC. Amino acid sequence: CASSLFSGVARNHEQYF.

V is TRBV5-4 and J is TRBJ1-1; 9 nucleotides line up with TRBD1. Trimming cost V 0 bases and J 0 bases; bases outside gene matches: 6. CDR1 and CDR2 from the germline V gene are SGHNT and YYREEE (reference sequence). The CDR3 has 17 amino acids. DNA for the CDR3: TGTGCCAGCAGCTTGGACGGGGACAGGGCCATGAACACTGAAGCTTTCTTT. Amino acids: CASSLDGDRAMNTEAFF.

The rearrangement uses TRBV7-3 and TRBJ2-3; 10 nucleotides line up with TRBD2. Germline CDR1 and CDR2: SGHTA and FQGTGA. J gave up 0 bases and V 0 bases, and 6 bases lay outside the gene matches. CDR3 length equals 18 residues. CDR3 region: CASSLTSGGLPSTDTQYF. CDR3 coding DNA: TGTGCCAGCAGCTTAACTAGCGGGGGGCTCCCTAGCACAGATACGCAGTATTTT.

The chain links TRBV5-1 to TRBJ2-3; tentatively, D is TRBD2 (5 bases). Trimming pared 4 bases from V and 4 bases from J, leaving 13 bases between. Germline-derived CDR1 and CDR2 are SGHRS and YFSETQ. The CDR3 has 14 amino acids. CDR3 residues: CASSPRGFPDTQYF. DNA for the CDR3: TGCGCCAGCAGCCCCCGAGGGTTCCCAGATACGCAGTATTTT.

This CDR3 reads CASSVNTGLGFPSYEQYF. In nucleotides, the CDR3 is TGTGCCAGCAGCGTAAACACAGGGCTCGGGTTCCCCTCCTACGAGCAGTACTTC. The J gene is TRBJ2-7, the V gene TRBV7-2; TRBD1 is a possible D gene (6 bases). Germline V gene lookup returns CDR1 SGHTA and CDR2 FQGNSA. Deletions cut 5 bases from V and 0 bases from J, with 23 bases between. This CDR3 comprises 18 residues.

The chain couples TRBV11-3 to TRBJ2-1, with 8 bases fitting TRBD2. The J segment lost 8 bases and the V segment lost 1 base, leaving 4 bases of the junction unmatched. Germline loops: CDR1 SGHNT, CDR2 YENEEA. The CDR3 totals 14 residues. In DNA form, the CDR3 reads TGTGCCAGCAGCTTAGCGGGGGGGCCGTATGAGCAGTTCTTC. Translating it yields CASSLAGGPYEQFF.

This chain connects TRBV4-3 to TRBJ1-6, with D possibly being TRBD1 (6 bases). The ends were cut back, 2 bases at V and 8 bases at J, with 19 bases in the middle. The CDR3 consists of 17 residues. Per the germline V gene, CDR1 is LGHNA and CDR2 is YSLEER. The DNA of the CDR3 is TGCGCCAGCAGCCAACTCCACCCCGGGACAAAAGATTCACCCCTCCACTTT. Its protein product is CASSQLHPGTKDSPLHF.

The chain recombines TRBV19 with TRBJ2-7, with TRBD1 as a possible D gene (6 bases). The V end lost 1 base, the J end lost 3 bases, and 13 bases lay between the germline ends. Per germline, CDR1 LNHDA and CDR2 SQIVND (reference sequence). The length of the CDR3 is 15 residues. The DNA of the CDR3 is TGTGCCAGTAGTATAGGGCACAGGGAGAGCTACGAGCAGTACTTC. Translated, it gives CASSIGHRESYEQYF.

Points on this clone: The sample contains more than one DNA sequence encoding this CDR3. This chain connects TRBV5-4 to TRBJ1-1; no reliable D call. The germline gives CDR1 SGHNT, CDR2 YYREEE (reference sequence). The CDR3 runs to 13 residues. Trimming removed 1 base from V and 2 bases from J, with 6 bases in between. The CDR3 loop is CASSLFGNTEAFF. CDR3 coding DNA: TGTGCCAGCAGCTTGTTCGGAAACACTGAAGCTTTCTTT.

This clone has only a few counts. Within the sample, other DNA sequences also encode this same CDR3. The chain links TRBV18 to TRBJ1-3, with D perhaps TRBD1 (5 bases). The germline V and J ends were trimmed by 2 bases and 4 bases, with 9 bases remaining between them. The CDR3 runs to 14 residues. CDR1 and CDR2 from the germline V gene are KGHSH and LQKENI. The CDR3 region has the DNA TGTGCCAGCTCACCAGGGACGCCCGGAAACACCATATATTTT. Amino acid sequence: CASSPGTPGNTIYF.

The chain recombines TRBV7-3 with TRBJ1-6; D is uncertain. Between the trimmed V and J ends, which lost 2 bases and 7 bases, there was a span of 12 bases. The germline V gene has CDR1 SGHTA and CDR2 FQGTGA. The CDR3 is made up of 15 amino acids. In DNA form, the CDR3 reads TGTGCCAGCAGCTTAGAGGGAGTGCGGAATTCACCCCTCCACTTT. Protein: CASSLEGVRNSPLHF.

V and J are TRBV27 and TRBJ1-6; possibly TRBD1 for D (5 bases). Trimming removed 6 bases at V and 2 bases at J, with 11 bases between. The CDR3 runs to 15 residues. Germline V gene sequence: CDR1 MNHEY, CDR2 SMNVEV (reference sequence). The DNA for the CDR3 is TGTGCCAGCAGAGGGGAAGGTACCTATAATTCACCCCTCCACTTT. It specifies CASRGEGTYNSPLHF.